A selection of T cell receptor beta chains follows, all from one sample in a study of cytomegalovirus exposure and HLA in healthy donors. Using immunoSEQ multiplex PCR, the repertoire was profiled, and TCRdb retains in-frame clones only, with some absent. The table has 95,000 to 150,000 clones, around three quarters seen once. Sample: PBMCs. The receptor set was obtained from a female donor in good health and CMV-seronegative. Both conserved end residues are part of each CDR3. D genes are given only for firm matches. Size tells how often a clone was seen (once, few, many) or the class of an expanded clone, and some rows leave it out.

V: TRBV28; D: NA; J: TRBJ1-1; length: 14; size: NA; DNA: TGTGCCAGCAGTTTACTTTCAGCGCGGACTGAAGCTTTCTTT; CDR3: CASSLLSARTEAFF
V: TRBV5-1; D: NA; J: TRBJ2-1; length: 14; size: NA; DNA: TGCGCCAGCAGCCCCGGCCGCGCGGACAATGAGCAGTTCTTC; CDR3: CASSPGRADNEQFF
V: TRBV11-3; D: TRBD2; J: TRBJ2-1; length: 13; size: once; DNA: TGTGCCAGCGGGAAGGGAGGGCACAATGAGCAGTTCTTC; CDR3: CASGKGGHNEQFF
V: TRBV11-3; D: NA; J: TRBJ2-7; length: 16; size: NA; DNA: TGTGCCAGCAGTAAGGGGGGAGCGGGGAGAAACTACGAGCAGTACTTC; CDR3: CASSKGGAGRNYEQYF
V: TRBV1; D: NA; J: TRBJ2-3; length: 13; size: few; DNA: TGCACCAGCAGGGATCGGGGGACAGATACGCAGTATTTT; CDR3: CTSRDRGTDTQYF
V: TRBV4-2; D: NA; J: TRBJ1-2; length: 13; size: NA; DNA: TGTGCCAGCAGCCGGGAGGGTAACTATGGCTACACCTTC; CDR3: CASSREGNYGYTF
V: TRBV30; D: NA; J: TRBJ2-2; length: 13; size: NA; DNA: TGTGCCTGGAAGGGGGGGTATACCGGGGAGCTGTTTTTT; CDR3: CAWKGGYTGELFF
V: TRBV15; D: NA; J: TRBJ2-7; length: 15; size: NA; DNA: TGTGCCACCAGCAGAGATCATGCGGATTCCTACGAGCAGTACTTC; CDR3: CATSRDHADSYEQYF
V: TRBV9; D: TRBD2; J: TRBJ2-7; length: 17; size: NA; DNA: TGTGCCAGCAGCGTTGGGACTAGCGGAAAAGGGACCTACGAGCAGTACTTC; CDR3: CASSVGTSGKGTYEQYF
V: TRBV27; D: NA; J: TRBJ2-3; length: 14; size: once; DNA: TGTGCCAGCAGTTTACAAGTCGGGACAGATACGCAGTATTTT; CDR3: CASSLQVGTDTQYF
V: TRBV9; D: TRBD1; J: TRBJ2-5; length: 11; size: once; DNA: TGTGCCAGCAGCGAGGGGGCCGGTGGGTACTTC; CDR3: CASSEGAGGYF
V: TRBV10-2; D: NA; J: TRBJ1-1; length: 11; size: NA; DNA: TGCGCCAGCTCAGGGAACACTGAAGCTTTCTTT; CDR3: CASSGNTEAFF
V: TRBV5-1; D: NA; J: TRBJ2-2; length: 15; size: NA; DNA: TGCGCCAGCAGCATCGACAGTTCGAACACCGGGGAGCTGTTTTTT; CDR3: CASSIDSSNTGELFF
V: TRBV30; D: NA; J: TRBJ1-1; length: 13; size: NA; DNA: TGTGCCTGGAGTGCGACAGTGAACGCTGAAGCTTTCTTT; CDR3: CAWSATVNAEAFF
V: TRBV6-1; D: NA; J: TRBJ1-1; length: 16; size: NA; DNA: TGTGCCAGCAGTGAAATGACACCGTCCTCGGGACTCCCAGCTTTCTTT; CDR3: CASSEMTPSSGLPAFF
V: TRBV2; D: TRBD1; J: TRBJ2-7; length: 16; size: NA; DNA: TGTGCCAGCAGTGGGACAGGGGGCATTAATCGCTACGAGCAGTACTTC; CDR3: CASSGTGGINRYEQYF
V: TRBV6-5; D: NA; J: TRBJ1-1; length: 15; size: NA; DNA: TGTGCCAGCAGCCAATACGCGACAGCGTCGATTGAAGCTTTCTTT; CDR3: CASSQYATASIEAFF
V: TRBV19; D: TRBD2; J: TRBJ2-7; length: 14; size: NA; DNA: TGTGCCAGTGGATTAGCGGGAACCCCATACGAGCAGTACTTC; CDR3: CASGLAGTPYEQYF
V: TRBV5-4; D: NA; J: TRBJ1-6; length: 17; size: NA; DNA: TGTGCCAGCAGCTTGGGGACAGATCGGGCCTATAATTCACCCCTCCACTTT; CDR3: CASSLGTDRAYNSPLHF
V: TRBV30; D: NA; J: TRBJ1-6; length: 16; size: few; DNA: TGTGCCTGGAGTGTAGGCGGCAGGGGCTATAATTCACCCCTCCACTTT; CDR3: CAWSVGGRGYNSPLHF
V: TRBV19; D: NA; J: TRBJ1-1; length: 13; size: NA; DNA: TGTGCCAGTAGTTCCCAGGTTAACACTGAAGCTTTCTTT; CDR3: CASSSQVNTEAFF
V: TRBV6-4; D: NA; J: TRBJ2-7; length: 14; size: NA; DNA: TGTGCCAGCACCCTCACAGACGGATACTACGAGCAGTACTTC; CDR3: CASTLTDGYYEQYF
V: TRBV18; D: NA; J: TRBJ2-6; length: 15; size: NA; DNA: TGTGCCAGCTCACCACAGGGGTCTGGGGCCAACGTCCTGACTTTC; CDR3: CASSPQGSGANVLTF
V: TRBV28; D: TRBD2; J: TRBJ2-3; length: 20; size: NA; DNA: TGTGCCAGCAGGGGAACGGGACTAGCGGGAGAGAAGCCGATCACAGATACGCAGTATTTT; CDR3: CASRGTGLAGEKPITDTQYF
V: TRBV7-6; D: TRBD2; J: TRBJ2-1; length: 17; size: NA; DNA: TGTGCCAGCAGCTTACCCCAATTACTAGCGGGAATGGATGAGCAGTTCTTC; CDR3: CASSLPQLLAGMDEQFF
V: TRBV4-1; D: TRBD1; J: TRBJ1-1; length: 18; size: few; DNA: TGCGCCAGCAGCCACCTACGAGGACAGGGGGTTTGGAACACTGAAGCTTTCTTT; CDR3: CASSHLRGQGVWNTEAFF
V: TRBV7-2; D: NA; J: TRBJ1-6; length: 18; size: few; DNA: TGTGCCAGCAGCTTAGATTGGGGGCAAAGCTCCTATAATTCACCCCTCCACTTT; CDR3: CASSLDWGQSSYNSPLHF
V: TRBV9; D: NA; J: TRBJ2-7; length: 14; size: NA; DNA: TGTGCCAGCAGCGTAGATCCTGGAGGCGGCGAGCAGTACTTC; CDR3: CASSVDPGGGEQYF
V: TRBV2; D: NA; J: TRBJ1-4; length: 16; size: NA; DNA: TGTGCCAGCGGAGAGGGACCCACCGGGGGTAATGAAAAACTGTTTTTT; CDR3: CASGEGPTGGNEKLFF
V: TRBV6-1; D: NA; J: TRBJ1-5; length: 14; size: NA; DNA: TGTGCCAGCAGAGATCGGGGTAGCAATCAGCCCCAGCATTTT; CDR3: CASRDRGSNQPQHF
V: TRBV18; D: TRBD1; J: TRBJ2-5; length: 16; size: NA; DNA: TGTGCCAGCTCACCGGGACAGGGCCTGGGAGGAGAGACCCAGTACTTC; CDR3: CASSPGQGLGGETQYF
V: TRBV30; D: NA; J: TRBJ1-1; length: 13; size: NA; DNA: TGTGCCGGTAACAGGGTCGCGCCCGCTGAAGCTTTCTTT; CDR3: CAGNRVAPAEAFF
V: TRBV5-1; D: TRBD2; J: TRBJ2-3; length: 16; size: NA; DNA: TGCGCCAGCAGCTTGGCCGGGGGGGGAAGCACAGATACGCAGTATTTT; CDR3: CASSLAGGGSTDTQYF
V: TRBV6-1; D: TRBD1; J: TRBJ1-1; length: 13; size: NA; DNA: TGTGCCAGCAGTACCGGGACAGCCACTGAAGCTTTCTTT; CDR3: CASSTGTATEAFF
V: TRBV5-4; D: TRBD1; J: TRBJ1-2; length: 15; size: NA; DNA: TGTGCCAGCAGCACCCGGACAGGGGGCAACTATGGCTACACCTTC; CDR3: CASSTRTGGNYGYTF
V: TRBV2; D: NA; J: TRBJ1-1; length: 13; size: NA; DNA: TGTGCCAGCAGTGATACAGAGCTCACTGAAGCTTTCTTT; CDR3: CASSDTELTEAFF